The 3 T cell receptor beta chains below all came from one sample that was sequenced in a study of blood T cell repertoires in COVID-19. Sequenced by immunoSEQ multiplex PCR; TCRdb stores in-frame clones only, minus some. The table has about 28,000 clones, 93% seen once. Sequenced material: peripheral blood. These receptors all come from a woman in her 70s with COVID-19, enrolled during active disease.

V and J are TRBV28 and TRBJ2-7; 10 bases map to TRBD2. The CDR3 runs 14 residues. Germline CDR1 MDHEN, CDR2 SYDVKM. V lost 5 bases, J lost 4 bases, and 5 bases stayed unmatched. CDR3 sequence: CASSLAGDVYEQYF. CDR3 sequence (DNA): TGTGCCAGCAGTCTAGCGGGAGATGTTTACGAGCAGTACTTC.

This clone was observed a few times. The genes are TRBV6-5 and TRBJ2-7; 11 positions match TRBD1. Looked up from germline, CDR1 is MNHEY and CDR2 is SVGAGI. CDR3 length equals 16 residues. V shed 2 bases, J shed 2 bases, and the junction held 5 bases outside the gene matches. The CDR3 sequence: CASSYIGGQGAYEQYF. The CDR3 region has the DNA TGTGCCAGCAGTTACATTGGGGGACAGGGGGCCTACGAGCAGTACTTC.

The rearrangement joins TRBV28 to TRBJ1-2; TRBD1 is a possible D gene (5 bases). This CDR3 spans 13 amino acids. Trimming took 2 bases from V and 8 from J, leaving 12 bases between them. CDR1 is MDHEN, CDR2 SYDVKM, per germline. The CDR3 region has the DNA TGTGCCAGCAGTTTAAATGGGGCGAGGGGCTACACCTTC. This codes for CASSLNGARGYTF.